This T cell receptor beta chain came from a study of blood T cell repertoires in COVID-19. The CDR3 covers 24 residues. Germline values: CDR1 MNHNS, CDR2 SASEGT. Losses at the gene ends were 0 bases for V and 4 bases for J; bases not matched to a gene: 29. Original handling: Nucleated cell counts were estimated from reference gene primer amplification. Sequencing was performed with immunoSEQ multiplex PCR; in TCRdb, only in-frame clones are kept and a portion is missing. D and trimming come from the DNA, and the V and J calls and clone size come from that table. Among over 400,000 clones listed, about 85% were seen once. Donors of Cohort 3 who recovered were those that had two negative PCRs, clearance, or symptom resolution.

The V and J genes are TRBV6-1 and TRBJ2-1; 8 bases map to TRBD1. Sequences were obtained from PBMCs or T cells enriched from blood (not recorded which). This TCR came from a woman aged 55-69 years who had recovered from COVID-19. The DNA for the CDR3 is TGTGCCAGCAGTGAAGCGCGCTTGGGCAGGGGGCAACTAGCAGAAAATTGGGTTTACAATGAGCAGTTCTTC. Translated: CASSEARLGRGQLAENWVYNEQFF.